Detailed here is one T cell receptor (beta chain). This clone was counted a single time. This receptor's antigen is unknown. No base quality values were provided; no much bigger clone lies one nucleotide off. The sample comes from a study of T cells in localized non-small cell lung cancer (dated by TCRdb to the early 2020s). In the study overall: The study examined T cell repertoires in under 300 patients with early-stage NSCLC and compared tumors with uninvolved tumor-adjacent lungs. The cohort was made up of around 250 treatment-naive NSCLC patients whose localized lung tumors had been resected. The mean age of the NSCLC patients was under 70 years, with approximately 130 men and around 100 women.

Overall study results and their limits: A median of 57 of the top 100 tumor clones were detected in paired uninvolved adjacent lung, and some 28 of these tumor clones were also found among the top 100 clones of the paired uninvolved adjacent lung. Higher T cell density in blood was associated with longer overall survival, whereas higher clonality in adjacent lung was associated with shorter survival. Because of the exploratory design, TCR variables were selected using unadjusted p-values without false-discovery rate correction. Uninvolved tumor-adjacent lung showed the highest T cell clonality, higher than tumor, which suggests more focused antigenic responses in the uninvolved tumor-adjacent lung. Multi-region tumor sequencing was not performed, so intratumor heterogeneity could not be excluded.

From a lookup of the germline V gene (reference sequence), CDR1 and CDR2 are SGHKS and YYEKEE. V and J lose 0 bases and 1 base, and a span of 13 bases separates them. From the cysteine up to the phenylalanine, the CDR3 has a length of 16 residues. The CDR3 DNA has 48 bases and is translated from base 1. At diagnosis, peripheral blood, uninvolved tumor-adjacent lung and tumor were collected and were preserved as a mix of fresh-frozen and FFPE material. For TCR repertoire profiling, blood samples were analyzed in the form of peripheral blood mononuclear cells. The immunoSEQ Assay was used to sequence TCR beta CDR3 regions from DNA. In the authors' own workflow: To compute T cell density, TCR beta template counts were normalized to usable DNA, which was estimated by amplifying housekeeping genes. The preseqR package was used to estimate richness by extrapolating to 400,000 templates for PBMC samples and to 120,000 templates for tissue samples. Clonality was taken to be one minus Pielou's evenness. Tissue-enriched TCRs were identified through differential abundance testing performed on productive amino-acid clonotypes, with a minimum total count of 5 and an alpha of 0.1. The Jaccard Index and the Morisita Overlap Index were used to measure repertoire overlap between compartments. GLIPH grouped TCR beta CDR3s together with public tetramer-defined viral CDR3s, and a viral motif had to include at least three viral sequences and also show V-gene enrichment. TCRdb re-hosts the immuneACCESS table, in-frame sequences only. Its copies lack some clones; in the studies checked, an unresolved V gene accounts for under half of them, and the cause for the rest is not known. The V and J calls and clone size are taken from that table; D and trimming were inferred from the DNA. Present in this sample are approximately 26,000 clones, 81% of which were seen just once. Together, the top ten hold roughly a tenth of the sample.

The sequence came from a man aged 40-75 years with stage III squamous cell lung carcinoma. The sample was peripheral blood, taken before any cancer treatment. Recombination joined TRBV5-5 with TRBJ1-2; TRBD1 is perhaps the D gene, given 6 matching bases. The sequenced DNA: TGTGCCAGCAGCTTGGGCCCTGGACAGAGTAACTATGGCTACACCTTC. Translation gives CASSLGPGQSNYGYTF. Where the CDR3 stops, the reference TRBV5-5 and TRBJ1-2 genes take over; the full variable domain is DAGVTQSPTHLIKTRGQQVTLRCSPISGHKSVSWYQQVLGQGPQFIFQYYEKEERGRGNFPDRFSARQFPNYSSELNVNALLLGDSALYLCASSLGPGQSNYGYTFGSGTRLTVV.